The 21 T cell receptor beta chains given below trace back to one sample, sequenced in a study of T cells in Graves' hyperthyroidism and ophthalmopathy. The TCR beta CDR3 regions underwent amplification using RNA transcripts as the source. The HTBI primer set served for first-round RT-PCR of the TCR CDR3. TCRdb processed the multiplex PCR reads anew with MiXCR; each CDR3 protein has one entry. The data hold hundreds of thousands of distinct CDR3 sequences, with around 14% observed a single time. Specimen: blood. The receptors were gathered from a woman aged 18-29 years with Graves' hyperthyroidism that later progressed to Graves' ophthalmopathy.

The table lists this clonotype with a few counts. CDR3 bases: TGTGCCAGCAGCCTACTCACAGGGATAGCGAACACCGGGGAGCTGTTTTTT. Translated: CASSLLTGIANTGELFF. The genes are TRBV16 and TRBJ2-2, with a tentative D call TRBD1 (6 bases). This CDR3 has 17 residues. Germline-derived CDR1 and CDR2 are KGHSY and FQNENV. V shed 4 bases and J shed 0 bases, with 15 bases lying between them.

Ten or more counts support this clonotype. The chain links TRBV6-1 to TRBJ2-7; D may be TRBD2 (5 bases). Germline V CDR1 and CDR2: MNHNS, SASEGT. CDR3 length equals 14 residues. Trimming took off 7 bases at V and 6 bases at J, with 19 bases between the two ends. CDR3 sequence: CASTPRTDSSEQYF. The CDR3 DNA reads TGTGCCAGCACACCGAGGACGGACTCTTCCGAGCAGTACTTC.

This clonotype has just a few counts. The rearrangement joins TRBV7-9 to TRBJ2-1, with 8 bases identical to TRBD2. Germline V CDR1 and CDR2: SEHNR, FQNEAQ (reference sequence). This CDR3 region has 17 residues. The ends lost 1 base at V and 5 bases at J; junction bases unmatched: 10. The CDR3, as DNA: TGTGCCAGCAGCTTAGGAGGCCGAACTAGCGGAAACAATGAGCAGTTCTTC. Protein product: CASSLGGRTSGNNEQFF.

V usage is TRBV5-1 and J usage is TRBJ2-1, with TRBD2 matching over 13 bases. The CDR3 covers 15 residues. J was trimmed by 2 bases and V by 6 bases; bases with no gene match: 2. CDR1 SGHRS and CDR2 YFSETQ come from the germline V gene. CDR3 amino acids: CASTGLAGAYNEQFF. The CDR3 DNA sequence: TGCGCCAGCACTGGACTAGCGGGAGCCTACAATGAGCAGTTCTTC.

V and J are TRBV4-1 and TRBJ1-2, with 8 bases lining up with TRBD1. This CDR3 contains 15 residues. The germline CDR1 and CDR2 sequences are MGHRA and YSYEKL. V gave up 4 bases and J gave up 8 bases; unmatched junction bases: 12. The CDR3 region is CASSLSWTGTYGYTF. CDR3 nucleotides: TGCGCCAGCAGCCTCAGCTGGACAGGGACCTACGGCTACACCTTC.

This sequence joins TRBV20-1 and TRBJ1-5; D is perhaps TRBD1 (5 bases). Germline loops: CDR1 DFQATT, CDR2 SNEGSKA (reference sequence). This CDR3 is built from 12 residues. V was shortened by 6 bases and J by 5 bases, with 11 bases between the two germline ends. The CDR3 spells CSAGHLDQPQHF. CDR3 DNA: TGCAGTGCCGGACACCTCGATCAGCCCCAGCATTTT.

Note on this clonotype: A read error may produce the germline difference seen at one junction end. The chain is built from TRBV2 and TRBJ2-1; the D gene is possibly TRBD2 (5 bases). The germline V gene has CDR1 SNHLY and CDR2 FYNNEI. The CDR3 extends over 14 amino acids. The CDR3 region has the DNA TGTGCCGGGGAGCTCGCCGGCTCCTACAATGAGCAGCTCTTC. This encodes CAGELAGSYNEQLF.

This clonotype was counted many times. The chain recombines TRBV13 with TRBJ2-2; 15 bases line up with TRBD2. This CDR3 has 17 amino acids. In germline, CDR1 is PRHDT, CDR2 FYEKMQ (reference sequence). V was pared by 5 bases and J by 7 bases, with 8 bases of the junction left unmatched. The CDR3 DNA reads TGTGCCAGCAGCGACGGACTAGCGGGAGGGCCACACGGGGAGCTGTTTTTT. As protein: CASSDGLAGGPHGELFF.

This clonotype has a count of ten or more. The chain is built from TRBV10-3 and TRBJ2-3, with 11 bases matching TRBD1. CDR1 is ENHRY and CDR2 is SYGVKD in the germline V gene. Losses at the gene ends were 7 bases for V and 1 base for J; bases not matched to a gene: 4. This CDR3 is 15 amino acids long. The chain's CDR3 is CAIMGQGGGTDTQYF. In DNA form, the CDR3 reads TGTGCCATCATGGGACAGGGGGGAGGCACAGATACGCAGTATTTT.

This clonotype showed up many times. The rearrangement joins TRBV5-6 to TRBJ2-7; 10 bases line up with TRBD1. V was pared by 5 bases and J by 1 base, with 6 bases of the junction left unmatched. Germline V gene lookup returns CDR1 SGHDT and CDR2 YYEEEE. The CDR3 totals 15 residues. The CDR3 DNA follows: TGTGCCAGCAGATCCGGGACAGGGGCTTCCTACGAGCAGTACTTC. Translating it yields CASRSGTGASYEQYF.

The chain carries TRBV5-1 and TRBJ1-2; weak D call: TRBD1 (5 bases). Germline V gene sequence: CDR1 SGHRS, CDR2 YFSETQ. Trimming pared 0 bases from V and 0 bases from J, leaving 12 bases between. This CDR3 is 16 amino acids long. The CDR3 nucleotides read TGCGCCAGCAGCTTGGAGAGGGGACGGGCTAACTATGGCTACACCTTC. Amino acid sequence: CASSLERGRANYGYTF.

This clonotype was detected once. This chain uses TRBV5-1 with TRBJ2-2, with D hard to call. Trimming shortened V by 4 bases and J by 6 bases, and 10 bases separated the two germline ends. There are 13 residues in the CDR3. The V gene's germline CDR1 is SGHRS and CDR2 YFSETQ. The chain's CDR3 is CASSALDAGELFF. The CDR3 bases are TGCGCCAGCAGCGCACTGGACGCCGGGGAGCTGTTTTTT.

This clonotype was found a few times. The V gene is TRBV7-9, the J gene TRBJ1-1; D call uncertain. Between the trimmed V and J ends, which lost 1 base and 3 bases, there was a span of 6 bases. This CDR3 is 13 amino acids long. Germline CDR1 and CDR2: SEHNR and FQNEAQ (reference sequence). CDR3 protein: CASSLVRDTEAFF. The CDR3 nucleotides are TGTGCCAGCAGCTTAGTCCGGGACACTGAAGCTTTCTTT.

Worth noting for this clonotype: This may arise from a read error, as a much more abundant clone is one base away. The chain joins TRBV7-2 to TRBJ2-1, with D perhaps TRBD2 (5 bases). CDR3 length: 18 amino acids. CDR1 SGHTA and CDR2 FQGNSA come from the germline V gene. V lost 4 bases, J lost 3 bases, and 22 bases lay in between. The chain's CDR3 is CASSSHHLATFDYNEQFF. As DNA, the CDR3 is TGTGCCAGCAGCTCCCACCATCTAGCCACGTTTGACTACAATGAGCAGTTCTTC. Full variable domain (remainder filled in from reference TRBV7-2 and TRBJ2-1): GAGVSQSPSNKVTEKGKDVELRCDPISGHTALYWYRQSLGQGLEFLIYFQGNSAPDKSGLPSDRFSAERTGGSVSTLTIQRTQQEDSAVYLCASSSHHLATFDYNEQFFGPGTRLTVL.

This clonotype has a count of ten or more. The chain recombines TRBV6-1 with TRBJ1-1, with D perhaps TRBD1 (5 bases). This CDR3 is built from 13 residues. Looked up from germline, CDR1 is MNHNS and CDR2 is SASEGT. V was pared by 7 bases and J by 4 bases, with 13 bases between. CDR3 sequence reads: CASIEGFSTEAFF. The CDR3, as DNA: TGTGCCAGCATCGAGGGGTTTAGCACTGAAGCTTTCTTT.

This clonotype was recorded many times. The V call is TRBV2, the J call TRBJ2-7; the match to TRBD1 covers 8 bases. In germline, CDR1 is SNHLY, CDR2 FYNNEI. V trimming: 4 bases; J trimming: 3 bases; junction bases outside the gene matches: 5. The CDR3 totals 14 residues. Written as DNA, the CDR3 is TGTGCCAGCAGTGGATCAGGGGGCAGCTACGAGCAGTACTTC. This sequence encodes CASSGSGGSYEQYF.

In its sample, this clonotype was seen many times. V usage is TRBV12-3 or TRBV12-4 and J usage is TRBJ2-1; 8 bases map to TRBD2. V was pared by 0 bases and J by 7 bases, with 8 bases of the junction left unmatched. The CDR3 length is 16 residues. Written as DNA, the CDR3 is TGTGCCAGCAGTTTAGCGCAACTAGCGGAAGGTAATGAGCAGTTCTTC. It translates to CASSLAQLAEGNEQFF.

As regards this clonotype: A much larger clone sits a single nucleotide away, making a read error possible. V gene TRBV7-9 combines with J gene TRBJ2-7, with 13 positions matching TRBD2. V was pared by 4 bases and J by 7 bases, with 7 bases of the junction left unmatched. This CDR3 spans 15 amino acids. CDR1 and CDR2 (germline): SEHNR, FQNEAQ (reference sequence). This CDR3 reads CASSSGTSGTDEQYF. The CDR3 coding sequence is TGTGCCAGCAGCTCCGGGACTAGCGGGACCGATGAGCAGTACTTC.

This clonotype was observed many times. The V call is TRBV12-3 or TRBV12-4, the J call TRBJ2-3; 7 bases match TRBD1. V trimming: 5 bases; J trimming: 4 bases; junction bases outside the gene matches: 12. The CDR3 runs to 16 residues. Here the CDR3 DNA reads TGTGCCAGCAGTCCCGGTCTACAGGGGCTGGCAGATACGCAGTATTTT. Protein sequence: CASSPGLQGLADTQYF.

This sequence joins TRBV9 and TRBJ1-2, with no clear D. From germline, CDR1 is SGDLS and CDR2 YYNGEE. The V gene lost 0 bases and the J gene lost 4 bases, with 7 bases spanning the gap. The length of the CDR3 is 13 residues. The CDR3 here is CASSVGQTYGYTF. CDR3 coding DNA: TGTGCCAGCAGCGTAGGCCAGACCTATGGCTACACCTTC.

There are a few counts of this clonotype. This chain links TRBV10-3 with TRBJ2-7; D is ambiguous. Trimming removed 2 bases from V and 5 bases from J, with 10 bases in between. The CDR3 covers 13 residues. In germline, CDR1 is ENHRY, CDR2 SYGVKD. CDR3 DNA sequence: TGTGCCATCAGTGAGGATCCGGGCGACGAGCAGTACTTC. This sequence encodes CAISEDPGDEQYF.